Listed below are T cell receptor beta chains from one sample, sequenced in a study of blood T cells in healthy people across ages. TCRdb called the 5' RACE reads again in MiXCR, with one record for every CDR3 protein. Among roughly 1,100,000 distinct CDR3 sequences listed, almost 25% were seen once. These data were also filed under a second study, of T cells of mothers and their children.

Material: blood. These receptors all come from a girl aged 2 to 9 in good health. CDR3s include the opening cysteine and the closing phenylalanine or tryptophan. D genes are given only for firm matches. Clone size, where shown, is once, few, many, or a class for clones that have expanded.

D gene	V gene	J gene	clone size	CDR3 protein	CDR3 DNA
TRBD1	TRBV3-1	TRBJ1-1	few	CASSRQGAWAFF	TGTGCCAGCAGCCGCCAGGGGGCTTGGGCTTTCTTT
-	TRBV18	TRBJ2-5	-	CASSPVWTDRQYF	TGTGCCAGCTCACCAGTTTGGACAGACCGGCAGTACTTC
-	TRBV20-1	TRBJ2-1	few	CSAKNFQLGNYNEQFF	TGCAGTGCTAAAAACTTCCAGCTTGGGAACTACAATGAGCAGTTCTTC
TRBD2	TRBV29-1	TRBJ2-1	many	CSVSGLADKGSYNEQFF	TGCAGCGTTTCCGGACTAGCGGACAAAGGCTCCTACAATGAGCAGTTCTTC
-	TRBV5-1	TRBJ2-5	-	CASSLMGRKTQYF	TGCGCCAGCAGCTTGATGGGCCGAAAGACCCAGTACTTC
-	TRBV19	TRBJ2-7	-	CATSILPYEQYF	TGTGCCACCAGTATCCTACCTTACGAGCAGTACTTC
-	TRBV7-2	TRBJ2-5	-	CASSPSGPQETQYF	TGTGCCAGCAGCCCTAGTGGCCCGCAAGAGACCCAGTACTTC
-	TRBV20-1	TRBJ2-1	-	CSANTSPSSYNEQFF	TGCAGTGCTAATACGTCCCCGAGCTCCTACAATGAGCAGTTCTTC
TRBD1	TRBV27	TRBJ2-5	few	CASSPPDRGYQETQYF	TGTGCCAGCAGTCCTCCGGACAGGGGGTACCAAGAGACCCAGTACTTC
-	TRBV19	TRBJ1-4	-	CASSTGPGANEKLFF	TGTGCCAGTAGTACCGGACCGGGAGCTAATGAAAAACTGTTTTTT
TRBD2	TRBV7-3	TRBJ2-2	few	CASSSFVLAGGPLTGELFF	TGTGCCAGCAGCTCTTTCGTCCTAGCGGGAGGACCTCTAACCGGGGAGCTGTTTTTT
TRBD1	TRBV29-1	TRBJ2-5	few	CSVERAGTGGETQYF	TGCAGCGTTGAGAGAGCCGGGACAGGCGGAGAGACCCAGTACTTC
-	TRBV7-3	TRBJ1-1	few	CASSRDRQNTEAFF	TGTGCCAGCAGCCGAGACAGACAGAACACTGAAGCTTTCTTT
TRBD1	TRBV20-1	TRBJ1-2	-	CSARDSHWAGGYGYTF	TGCAGTGCTAGAGATTCACATTGGGCAGGGGGCTATGGCTACACCTTC
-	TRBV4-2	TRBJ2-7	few	CASSQPGGQYF	TGTGCCAGCAGCCAGCCCGGGGGGCAGTACTTC
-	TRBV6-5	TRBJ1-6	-	CASSSGLSNSSLHF	TGTGCCAGCAGTTCCGGGCTGAGTAATTCATCCCTCCACTTT
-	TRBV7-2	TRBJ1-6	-	CASSPQGLLNSPLHF	TGTGCCAGCAGCCCCCAGGGTTTGCTAAACTCACCCCTCCACTTT
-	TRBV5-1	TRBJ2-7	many	CASSLSSTGEQYF	TGCGCCAGCAGCTTATCCTCGACCGGCGAGCAGTACTTC
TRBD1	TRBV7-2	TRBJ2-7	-	CASSSMTGRSYEQYF	TGTGCCAGCAGCTCAATGACAGGGCGCTCCTACGAGCAGTACTTC
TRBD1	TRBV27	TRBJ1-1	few	CASSLRGASTEAFF	TGTGCCAGCAGCCTCAGGGGGGCTAGCACTGAAGCTTTCTTT
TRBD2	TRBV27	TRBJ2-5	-	CASSLSSSGKETQYF	TGTGCCAGCAGTTTATCTTCTAGCGGGAAAGAGACCCAGTACTTC
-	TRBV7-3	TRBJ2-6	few	CASSLIPPGSGANVLTF	TGTGCCAGCAGCTTAATTCCTCCAGGCTCTGGGGCCAACGTCCTGACTTTC
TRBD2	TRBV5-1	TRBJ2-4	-	CASSLVASGGAYIQYF	TGCGCCAGCAGCTTGGTGGCTAGCGGGGGGGCCTACATTCAGTACTTC
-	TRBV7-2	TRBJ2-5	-	CASSLNSLWETQYF	TGTGCCAGCAGCTTAAATAGCCTATGGGAGACCCAGTACTTC
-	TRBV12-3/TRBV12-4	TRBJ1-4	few	CASRAGLATNEKLFF	TGTGCCAGCAGGGCAGGACTTGCAACTAATGAAAAACTGTTTTTT
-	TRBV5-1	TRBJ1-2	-	CASSLPLEGPGYGYTF	TGCGCCAGCAGCCTGCCTCTTGAAGGGCCGGGCTATGGCTACACCTTC
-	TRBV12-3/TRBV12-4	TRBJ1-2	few	CASGQETVLDYGYTF	TGTGCCAGCGGGCAGGAGACAGTTTTAGACTATGGCTACACCTTC
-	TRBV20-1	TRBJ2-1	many	CSARDPERYNEQFF	TGCAGTGCTAGAGACCCCGAGAGGTACAATGAGCAGTTCTTC
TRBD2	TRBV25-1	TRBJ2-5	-	CASRRGTSGFKETQYF	TGTGCCAGCAGGAGGGGGACTAGCGGGTTCAAAGAGACCCAGTACTTC
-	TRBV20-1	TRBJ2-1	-	CSARPRTSRYWEQFF	TGCAGTGCTAGACCGCGGACTTCAAGGTATTGGGAGCAGTTCTTC
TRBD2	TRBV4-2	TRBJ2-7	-	CASSPRLAAYEQYF	TGTGCCAGCAGCCCCCGACTAGCGGCCTACGAGCAGTACTTC
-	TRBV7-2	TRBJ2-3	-	CASSLVGDWDTQYF	TGTGCCAGCAGCTTAGTCGGGGATTGGGATACGCAGTATTTT
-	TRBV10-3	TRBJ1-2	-	CAISEPSGVGGYTF	TGTGCCATCAGTGAGCCTTCAGGGGTTGGGGGCTACACCTTC
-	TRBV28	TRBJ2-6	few	CACSLGGQSGANVLTF	TGTGCCTGCAGTTTAGGGGGACAATCTGGGGCCAACGTCCTGACTTTC
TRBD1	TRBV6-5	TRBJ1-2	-	CASTPGQNYGYTF	TGTGCCAGCACCCCGGGACAGAACTATGGCTACACCTTC
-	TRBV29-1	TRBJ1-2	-	CSVEKYVDGYTF	TGCAGCGTTGAGAAGTACGTGGATGGCTACACCTTC